The next 13 T cell receptor beta chains were all read from a single sample in a study of early T cells in non-severe SARS-CoV-2 infection. TCRdb reprocessed the 5' RACE reads with MiXCR, giving one entry per CDR3 protein. The sample records tens of thousands of distinct CDR3 sequences, roughly 4.4% being singletons. Sequencing input: whole blood. These receptors were taken from an adult who was a healthcare worker with PCR-confirmed SARS-CoV-2 infection or an uninfected control (not recorded which).

This clonotype has at least ten counts. The V call is TRBV3-1, the J call TRBJ1-2; D is possibly TRBD1 (6 bases). This CDR3 is 17 amino acids long. Germline V gene data show CDR1 as LGHDT and CDR2 as YNNKEL (reference sequence). With 1 base removed from V and 8 bases from J, the gap between germline ends came to 23 bases. This CDR3 reads CASSQVATGKRLGGYTF. The CDR3 nucleotides read TGTGCCAGCAGCCAAGTCGCCACAGGGAAACGTTTGGGCGGCTACACCTTC.

The rearrangement links TRBV7-9 to TRBJ1-3; no firm D call. Germline CDR1 and CDR2: SEHNR and FQNEAQ (reference sequence). The CDR3 consists of 11 residues. The V gene lost 3 bases and the J gene lost 7 bases, with 4 bases spanning the gap. CDR3 DNA: TGTGCCAGCAGCTTTTCGAACACCATATATTTT. Translation: CASSFSNTIYF.

This clonotype was detected many times. The gene calls are TRBV5-1 and TRBJ1-2; TRBD1 agrees at 7 bases. The germline CDR1 and CDR2 sequences are SGHRS and YFSETQ. V lost 0 bases, J lost 4 bases, and 6 bases stayed unmatched. CDR3 size: 15 residues. The CDR3 loop reads CASSLGSGGTYGYTF. CDR3 in DNA: TGCGCCAGCAGCTTGGGATCAGGGGGAACCTATGGCTACACCTTC.

This clonotype occurred many times. The chain employs TRBV5-1 and TRBJ2-7, with D hard to call. This CDR3 spans 16 amino acids. The V gene's germline CDR1 is SGHRS and CDR2 YFSETQ. V gave up 0 bases and J gave up 2 bases, with 15 bases separating them. CDR3 in amino acids: CASSLAFETVTYEQYF. The CDR3 DNA follows: TGCGCCAGCAGCTTGGCCTTTGAGACCGTGACCTACGAGCAGTACTTC.

V usage is TRBV5-1 and J usage is TRBJ2-7; TRBD2 might be the D (6 bases). V dropped 3 bases and J dropped 7 bases, with 17 bases sitting between them. The CDR3 spans 14 residues. Per germline, CDR1 SGHRS and CDR2 YFSETQ. The CDR3 loop is CASSSTPPRGEQYF. The CDR3 DNA is TGCGCCAGCAGCTCAACCCCACCGCGGGGTGAGCAGTACTTC.

This clonotype has at least ten counts. The chain has TRBV7-6 and TRBJ1-2, with a tentative D call TRBD1 (6 bases). CDR1 SGHVS and CDR2 FNYEAQ come from the germline V gene. The CDR3 consists of 13 residues. Trimming removed 5 bases from V and 2 bases from J, with 9 bases in between. The CDR3 protein is CASSQGQNYGYTF. In DNA, the CDR3 is TGTGCCAGCAGCCAAGGACAGAACTATGGCTACACCTTC. Based on the CDR3 plus reference TRBV7-6 and TRBJ1-2, the full variable domain is GAGVSQSPRYKVTKRGQDVALRCDPISGHVSLYWYRQALGQGPEFLTYFNYEAQQDKSGLPNDRFSAERPEGSISTLTIQRTEQRDSAMYRCASSQGQNYGYTFGSGTRLTVV.

This clonotype was detected only a few times. The gene calls are TRBV10-3 and TRBJ2-4; TRBD2 matches at 8 bases. Germline CDR1 ENHRY, CDR2 SYGVKD. The CDR3 consists of 16 residues. The J segment lost 7 bases and the V segment lost 2 bases, leaving 10 bases of the junction unmatched. The CDR3 DNA is TGTGCCATCAGTGAGAAGGAGCGGGGGCCCGGGAACATTCAGTACTTC. Its protein product is CAISEKERGPGNIQYF.

Only a few counts were recorded for this clonotype. The chain has TRBV6-6 and TRBJ2-6; a possible D gene is TRBD1 (5 bases). This CDR3 has 16 amino acids. Germline CDR1 is MNHNY and CDR2 is SVGAGI (reference sequence). Trimming shortened V by 2 bases and J by 2 bases, and 10 bases separated the two germline ends. Here the CDR3 reads CASSYLQGAGANVLTF. The CDR3 nucleotides read TGTGCCAGCAGTTACCTTCAGGGTGCTGGGGCCAACGTCCTGACTTTC.

This clonotype was seen more than once but under ten times. J is TRBJ2-7 and V is TRBV27; TRBD1 aligns across 7 bases. Germline trimming cut 0 bases from V and 3 bases from J; bases unmatched to any gene: 5. Germline-derived CDR1 and CDR2 are MNHEY and SMNVEV (reference sequence). The CDR3 has 15 amino acids. The DNA of the CDR3 is TGTGCCAGCAGTTTATCCGGGACAGACCACTACGAGCAGTACTTC. Amino acids: CASSLSGTDHYEQYF.

In this sample, this clonotype turned up many times. The chain joins TRBV20-1 to TRBJ1-1; D gene uncertain. Germline loops: CDR1 DFQATT, CDR2 SNEGSKA (reference sequence). V shed 6 bases and J shed 1 base, with 9 bases lying between them. The CDR3 runs to 12 residues. The chain's CDR3 is CSAAKGNTEAFF. DNA for the CDR3: TGCAGTGCAGCCAAGGGGAACACTGAAGCTTTCTTT.

The table lists this clonotype with many counts. The V gene is TRBV7-9, the J gene TRBJ2-3, with 8 positions matching TRBD1. V lost 5 bases to trimming and J lost 0 bases; unmatched junction nucleotides: 4. The germline V gene encodes CDR1 SEHNR and CDR2 FQNEAQ (reference sequence). This CDR3 contains 15 residues. The CDR3 here is CASSPTGVSTDTQYF. The DNA for the CDR3 is TGTGCCAGCAGCCCGACAGGGGTTAGCACAGATACGCAGTATTTT.

This clonotype was recorded many times. This chain joins TRBV5-4 and TRBJ1-2; possibly TRBD1 for D (6 bases). This CDR3 has 13 amino acids. Germline assignment: CDR1 SGHNT and CDR2 YYREEE (reference sequence). V lost 1 base and J 8 bases, leaving 12 bases between the germline ends. CDR3 bases: TGTGCCAGCAGCTTGACGGGGGCGGGAGGCTACACCTTC. It is translated as CASSLTGAGGYTF.

This clonotype has at least ten counts. This chain uses TRBV12-3 or TRBV12-4 with TRBJ2-5; TRBD1 or TRBD2 may be the D gene (5 bases each). V was pared by 7 bases and J by 1 base, with 7 bases between. This CDR3 has 12 residues. CDR3 region: CASTGLQETQYF. CDR3 in DNA: TGTGCCAGCACGGGGCTCCAAGAGACCCAGTACTTC.